This T cell receptor beta chain originates from a study of blood T cell repertoires in COVID-19. Across the whole study: Sites across the United States, Italy and Spain contributed samples from acute and convalescent COVID-19. From T cells, B-cell-depleted T cells, or PBMCs came the material, which was cDNA or gDNA.

In the source study's methods: Reference gene primers were amplified, and this amplification served to estimate nucleated cell counts. Using immunoSEQ multiplex PCR, the repertoire was profiled, and TCRdb retains in-frame clones only, with some absent. V, J and clone size reflect that table, while D and trimming were determined from the DNA. The sample yields 200,000 to 250,000 clones, 65% to 90% seen once. The V end was cut by 2 bases, the J end by 6 bases, with 13 bases between. The CDR3 is 14 amino acids. CDR1 is MGHDK and CDR2 is SYGVNS in the germline V gene. Enrolled during active infection, Seattle patients were then followed longitudinally.

Material: peripheral blood. The receptor was isolated from a woman aged 70-85 years with COVID-19, enrolled during active disease. The V call is TRBV25-1, the J call TRBJ2-5; D is possibly TRBD1 (6 bases). The CDR3 spells CASSELTGKQTQYF. The CDR3 region has the DNA TGTGCCAGCAGTGAACTTACAGGGAAACAGACCCAGTACTTC.